This is a list of T cell receptor beta chains from one sample in a study of blood T cell repertoires in COVID-19. The protocol was immunoSEQ multiplex PCR, while the TCRdb copy is restricted to in-frame clones and leaves out a portion. Counted here are roughly 160,000 clones, 70% to 90% occurring once; the ten biggest clones make up around 1%. Source material: peripheral blood. The receptor set was obtained from a man aged 35-49 years with acute or convalescent COVID-19. The CDR3 runs from the conserved cysteine through the conserved F or W. The order of the fields is V gene, D gene, J gene, CDR3 protein, CDR3 DNA. The D gene is left open where the match is weak.

TRBV7-9	TRBD2	TRBJ2-2	CASSYGYGGGNTGELFF	TGTGCCAGCAGCTACGGATACGGCGGGGGGAACACCGGGGAGCTGTTTTTT
TRBV5-1	TRBD1	TRBJ2-7	CASSAGQGAYEQYF	TGCGCCAGCAGCGCGGGACAGGGGGCCTACGAGCAGTACTTC
TRBV29-1	TRBD1	TRBJ1-2	CSVEVRQGNAYGYTF	TGCAGCGTTGAGGTGAGACAGGGGAACGCCTATGGCTACACCTTC
TRBV4-3	TRBD1	TRBJ1-1	CASIPGQLNTEAFF	TGCGCCAGCATCCCGGGACAGTTGAACACTGAAGCTTTCTTT
TRBV4-2	TRBD1	TRBJ1-5	CASSRKDREDQPQHF	TGTGCCAGCAGCCGCAAAGACAGGGAGGATCAGCCCCAGCATTTT
TRBV6-6	.	TRBJ2-1	CASSYLQGNEQFF	TGTGCCAGCAGTTACTTACAGGGCAATGAGCAGTTCTTC
TRBV7-2	.	TRBJ2-1	CASSSKQGGMNNEQFF	TGTGCCAGCAGCTCAAAACAGGGGGGGATGAACAATGAGCAGTTCTTC
TRBV27	.	TRBJ2-3	CASSLRKTAPTDTQYF	TGTGCCAGCAGTCTCAGAAAGACAGCCCCCACAGATACGCAGTATTTT
TRBV5-4	TRBD1	TRBJ1-6	CASSGDRGVNSPLHF	TGTGCCAGCAGCGGGGACAGGGGAGTAAATTCACCCCTCCACTTT
TRBV15	.	TRBJ1-6	CATSKDRTVYNSPLHF	TGTGCCACCAGCAAAGATCGGACAGTCTATAATTCACCCCTCCACTTT
TRBV28	.	TRBJ2-5	CASAAGAYQETQYF	TGTGCCAGCGCTGCGGGGGCCTACCAAGAGACCCAGTACTTC
TRBV19	.	TRBJ1-6	CASTAGQSGNSPLHF	TGTGCCAGTACGGCAGGGCAGTCGGGTAATTCACCCCTCCACTTT
TRBV9	.	TRBJ2-5	CASSVVGGQETQYF	TGTGCCAGCAGCGTAGTCGGGGGACAAGAGACCCAGTACTTC
TRBV5-4	.	TRBJ1-2	CASSPTDQYGYTF	TGTGCCAGCAGCCCGACAGACCAGTATGGCTACACCTTC
TRBV19	TRBD1	TRBJ2-2	CASSLGWDRASSNTGELFF	TGTGCCAGTAGTCTGGGGTGGGACAGAGCTAGTTCGAACACCGGGGAGCTGTTTTTT
TRBV15	.	TRBJ1-4	CATSSQGFNEKLFF	TGTGCCACCAGCTCCCAGGGTTTTAATGAAAAACTGTTTTTT